The 22 T cell receptor beta chains listed next were all sequenced from one sample in a study of OX40 agonist ivuxolimab in advanced cancers. The protocol was immunoSEQ multiplex PCR, while the TCRdb copy is restricted to in-frame clones and leaves out a portion. The table includes 55,000 to 70,000 clones, roughly 80% detected once. This specimen was CD4+ or CD8+ T cells sorted from blood, taken in a trial of the OX40 agonist ivuxolimab. The receptors shown here come from an adult with an advanced solid tumor such as melanoma, head and neck, liver or kidney cancer.

This rearrangement joins TRBV27 to TRBJ2-1; TRBD1 matches 8 bases. The V gene's germline CDR1 is MNHEY and CDR2 SMNVEV (reference sequence). CDR3 size: 15 residues. The ends lost 4 bases at V and 1 base at J; junction bases unmatched: 3. The CDR3 reads CASSSDRGSYNEQFF. Here the CDR3 DNA reads TGTGCCAGCAGTTCAGACAGGGGTTCCTACAATGAGCAGTTCTTC.

This chain uses TRBV19 with TRBJ2-1, with 13 bases aligning to TRBD2. The CDR3 is 19 residues long. The germline V gene has CDR1 LNHDA and CDR2 SQIVND (reference sequence). J gave up 4 bases and V 3 bases, and 12 bases lay outside the gene matches. This CDR3 is CASSMLTSGGKRVYNEQFF. The CDR3 coding sequence is TGTGCCAGTAGTATGTTGACTAGCGGGGGGAAGAGGGTATACAATGAGCAGTTCTTC.

The chain recombines TRBV7-9 with TRBJ2-7; D not certain. The V gene lost 5 bases and the J gene lost 0 bases, with 11 bases spanning the gap. The V gene's germline CDR1 is SEHNR and CDR2 FQNEAQ (reference sequence). There are 14 residues in the CDR3. The CDR3 DNA sequence: TGTGCCAGCAGCACGACCCAAAGCTCCTACGAGCAGTACTTC. Protein product: CASSTTQSSYEQYF.

The J gene is TRBJ1-2, the V gene TRBV30; perhaps TRBD1 as D (5 bases). Trimming removed 4 bases at V and 8 bases at J, with 20 bases between. Germline assignment: CDR1 GTSNPN and CDR2 SVGIG (reference sequence). This CDR3 is 14 amino acids long. CDR3 protein: CAWTSGAAPSGYTF. The CDR3 DNA is TGTGCCTGGACCTCTGGGGCTGCCCCCAGCGGCTACACCTTC.

The chain uses TRBV5-1 and TRBJ1-1; 8 bases are a match to TRBD1. CDR3 size: 16 residues. Germline V lookup: CDR1 SGHRS, CDR2 YFSETQ. V shed 1 base and J 2 bases; nucleotides not matched to a gene: 7. The CDR3 loop is CASSLKRGQGNTEAFF. DNA for the CDR3: TGCGCCAGCAGCTTGAAAAGAGGACAGGGAAACACTGAAGCTTTCTTT.

This chain links TRBV6-1 with TRBJ1-4, with D maybe TRBD1 (6 bases). Trimming took 5 bases from V and 7 from J, leaving 14 bases between them. Germline V gives CDR1 MNHNS, CDR2 SASEGT. The CDR3 has 14 residues. For the CDR3, the DNA is TGTGCCAGCAGTTCCGCGGGGGCGGGTGAAAAACTGTTTTTT. Its translation: CASSSAGAGEKLFF.

V is TRBV27 and J is TRBJ2-7, with D tentatively TRBD1 or TRBD2 (5 bases each). The germline gives CDR1 MNHEY, CDR2 SMNVEV (reference sequence). The CDR3 loop spans 16 amino acids. Trimming pared 6 bases from V and 2 bases from J, leaving 20 bases between. The CDR3 protein is CASSMTTGTHTYEQYF. Here the CDR3 DNA reads TGTGCCAGCAGCATGACAACCGGGACGCATACCTACGAGCAGTACTTC.

This clone was counted only a few times. The chain has TRBV30 and TRBJ1-1; possibly TRBD1 for D (6 bases). Trimming pared 5 bases from V and 1 base from J, leaving 11 bases between. CDR1 is GTSNPN, CDR2 SVGIG, per germline (reference sequence). This CDR3 comprises 13 residues. The CDR3 protein is CAWGGRENTEAFF. The DNA of the CDR3 is TGTGCCTGGGGGGGCAGGGAGAACACTGAAGCTTTCTTT. Full variable domain (remainder filled in from reference TRBV30 and TRBJ1-1): SQTIHQWPATLVQPVGSPLSLECTVEGTSNPNLYWYRQAAGRGLQLLFYSVGIGQISSEVPQNLSASRPQDRQFILSSKKLLLSDSGFYLCAWGGRENTEAFFGQGTRLTVV.

The chain joins TRBV19 to TRBJ2-3, with 11 nucleotides matching TRBD2. The CDR3 contains 16 residues. Germline V gene sequence: CDR1 LNHDA, CDR2 SQIVND (reference sequence). Trimming at V came to 7 bases and at J to 5 bases, leaving 11 bases not matched to a gene. The CDR3 is CASTTHSGGAGDTQYF. The CDR3, as DNA: TGTGCCAGTACCACGCATAGCGGGGGGGCGGGAGATACGCAGTATTTT. Full variable domain (outside the CDR3, taken from reference TRBV19 and TRBJ2-3): DGGITQSPKYLFRKEGQNVTLSCEQNLNHDAMYWYRQDPGQGLRLIYYSQIVNDFQKGDIAEGYSVSREKKESFPLTVTSAQKNPTAFYLCASTTHSGGAGDTQYFGPGTRLTVL.

This sequence joins TRBV5-8 and TRBJ2-7; D perhaps matches TRBD1 (7 bases). Germline CDR1 reads SGHTS; CDR2 reads YDEGEE. This CDR3 has 14 amino acids. Trimming took 7 bases from V and 2 from J, leaving 16 bases between them. In nucleotides, the CDR3 is TGTGCCAGCCAACGGGGCAGGGGGGCCTACGAGCAGTACTTC. Translation gives CASQRGRGAYEQYF.

This chain uses TRBV6-6 with TRBJ2-7; 7 bases line up with TRBD2. The CDR3 runs 11 residues. Germline V gives CDR1 MNHNY, CDR2 SVGAGI (reference sequence). V was pared by 8 bases and J by 3 bases, with 1 base of the junction left unmatched. The chain's CDR3 is CASGEGYEQYF. The CDR3 DNA sequence: TGTGCCAGCGGGGAGGGCTACGAGCAGTACTTC.

The CDR3 protein is CASREKGTEAFF. CDR3 coding DNA: TGTGCCAGCAGGGAGAAGGGCACTGAAGCTTTCTTT. The gene calls are TRBV18 and TRBJ1-1; D remains ambiguous. Germline lookup yields CDR1 KGHSH and CDR2 LQKENI. V gave up 8 bases and J gave up 4 bases, with 11 bases separating them. The CDR3 is 12 residues long.

This clone was recorded only once. At one end the junction does not follow the germline gene, possibly because of a read error. The CDR3 spells CAGSLLTSVYTGELFF. CDR3 coding DNA: TGTGCCGGCAGTTTATTGACTAGCGTTTACACCGGGGAGCTGTTTTTT. The chain uses TRBV27 and TRBJ2-2, with TRBD2 matching over 8 bases. This CDR3 is 16 amino acids long. Germline lookup yields CDR1 MNHEY and CDR2 SMNVEV (reference sequence).

The chain employs TRBV19 and TRBJ2-3, with a tentative D call TRBD2 (6 bases). This CDR3 has 17 residues. Germline V gene lookup returns CDR1 LNHDA and CDR2 SQIVND (reference sequence). The V end lost 7 bases, the J end lost 2 bases, and 22 bases lay between the germline ends. The chain's CDR3 is CASKRTAGLPTTDTQYF. Written as DNA, the CDR3 is TGTGCCAGTAAAAGAACGGCGGGATTGCCAACCACAGATACGCAGTATTTT. Together with reference TRBV19 and TRBJ2-3, the CDR3 gives the full variable domain: DGGITQSPKYLFRKEGQNVTLSCEQNLNHDAMYWYRQDPGQGLRLIYYSQIVNDFQKGDIAEGYSVSREKKESFPLTVTSAQKNPTAFYLCASKRTAGLPTTDTQYFGPGTRLTVL.

This clone was observed a handful of times. The chain has TRBV29-1 and TRBJ2-6; D gene uncertain. Trimming cost V 4 bases and J 0 bases, with 7 bases left between them. The CDR3 is 14 amino acids. Germline CDR1 SQVTM, CDR2 ANQGSEA. The CDR3: CSVVLNSGANVLTF. In DNA, the CDR3 is TGCAGCGTTGTGCTGAACTCTGGGGCCAACGTCCTGACTTTC.

The chain recombines TRBV27 with TRBJ2-3; tentatively, D is TRBD2 (5 bases). The CDR3 sequence is 14 residues long. CDR1 is MNHEY, CDR2 SMNVEV, per germline (reference sequence). Between the trimmed V and J ends, which lost 5 bases and 1 base, there was a span of 10 bases. CDR3 loop: CASSPRVGTDTQYF. The CDR3 region has the DNA TGTGCCAGCAGTCCGAGGGTTGGCACAGATACGCAGTATTTT.

The chain couples TRBV18 to TRBJ1-1; no reliable D call. The V end was cut by 2 bases, the J end by 1 base, with 11 bases between. The CDR3 length is 15 residues. Germline CDR1 is KGHSH and CDR2 is LQKENI. CDR3 nucleotide sequence: TGTGCCAGCTCACCATCTCTGACCCAGAACACTGAAGCTTTCTTT. This gives the protein CASSPSLTQNTEAFF. The full variable domain, rest sourced from reference TRBV18 and TRBJ1-1, is NAGVMQNPRHLVRRRGQEARLRCSPMKGHSHVYWYRQLPEEGLKFMVYLQKENIIDESGMPKERFSAEFPKEGPSILRIQQVVRGDSAAYFCASSPSLTQNTEAFFGQGTRLTVV.

This clone has only a few counts. V and J are TRBV10-2 and TRBJ2-6; D is ambiguous. The CDR3 is 15 amino acids. Germline CDR1 reads WSHSY; CDR2 reads SAAADI. V was cut by 4 bases and J by 2 bases, with 9 bases left in between. The CDR3 DNA is TGCGCCAGCAGTGCGGGTAGGGCTGGGGCCAACGTCCTGACTTTC. Translating gives CASSAGRAGANVLTF.

V is TRBV5-1 and J is TRBJ2-3; D not resolved. Germline loops: CDR1 SGHRS, CDR2 YFSETQ. The CDR3 extends over 14 amino acids. The V gene lost 1 base and the J gene lost 4 bases, with 10 bases spanning the gap. In nucleotides, the CDR3 is TGCGCCAGCAGCTTGCAGGAGCCGCCAGATACGCAGTATTTT. Encoded protein: CASSLQEPPDTQYF.

CDR3 nucleotide sequence: TGTGCCAGCAGTGTGGGGGGGGCAGGAGCTAACTATGGCTACACCTTC. This translates into CASSVGGAGANYGYTF. This rearrangement joins TRBV28 to TRBJ1-2; possible D gene TRBD1, 6 bases. Trimming cost V 5 bases and J 0 bases, with 16 bases left between them. CDR1 is MDHEN and CDR2 is SYDVKM in the germline V gene. The CDR3 sequence is 16 residues long.

The table lists this clone with a count of one. The genes are TRBV7-6 and TRBJ1-2; no clear D. This CDR3 is 13 amino acids long. Looked up from germline, CDR1 is SGHVS and CDR2 is FNYEAQ. V lost 1 base and J 13 bases, leaving 16 bases between the germline ends. The chain's CDR3 is CASSLEGPSSRTF. Written as DNA, the CDR3 is TGTGCCAGCAGCTTAGAGGGTCCTTCCTCTCGCACCTTC. Full variable domain (rest looked up from reference TRBV7-6 and TRBJ1-2): GAGVSQSPRYKVTKRGQDVALRCDPISGHVSLYWYRQALGQGPEFLTYFNYEAQQDKSGLPNDRFSAERPEGSISTLTIQRTEQRDSAMYRCASSLEGPSSRTFGSGTRLTVV.

The V gene is TRBV18, the J gene TRBJ1-4; D gene uncertain. Between the trimmed V and J ends, which lost 2 bases and 5 bases, there was a span of 9 bases. From germline, CDR1 is KGHSH and CDR2 LQKENI. The CDR3 runs to 14 residues. The CDR3 DNA reads TGTGCCAGCTCACCAGGACTGAAGAATGAAAAACTGTTTTTT. Its protein product is CASSPGLKNEKLFF.